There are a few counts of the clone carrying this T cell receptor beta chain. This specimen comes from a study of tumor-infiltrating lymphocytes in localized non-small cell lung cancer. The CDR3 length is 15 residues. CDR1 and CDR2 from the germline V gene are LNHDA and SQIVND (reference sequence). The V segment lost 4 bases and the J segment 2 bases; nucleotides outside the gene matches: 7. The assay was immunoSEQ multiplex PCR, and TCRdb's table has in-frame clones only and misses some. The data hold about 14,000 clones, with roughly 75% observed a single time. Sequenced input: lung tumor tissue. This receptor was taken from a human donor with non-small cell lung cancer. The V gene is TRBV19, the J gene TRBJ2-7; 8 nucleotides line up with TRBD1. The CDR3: CASSTSSTGAYEQYF. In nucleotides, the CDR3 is TGTGCCAGTAGTACGTCTTCGACAGGGGCCTACGAGCAGTACTTC.